The T cell receptor beta chain under discussion was sequenced for a study of T cell changes during pregnancy in multiple sclerosis. Clones were sequenced by immunoSEQ multiplex PCR, and TCRdb holds only the in-frame ones, with some missing. The data show tens of thousands of clones, with about 92% seen just once and approximately 2.1% held by the top ten. V was shortened by 5 bases and J by 1 base, with 16 bases between the two germline ends. This CDR3 contains 16 residues. Germline loops: CDR1 LNHDA, CDR2 SQIVND (reference sequence). The chain uses TRBV19 and TRBJ2-3; D possibly corresponds to TRBD2 (6 bases). The sample here was peripheral blood, taken before pregnancy. The clonotype comes from a female donor with multiple sclerosis, enrolled in a pregnancy study. The CDR3, as DNA: TGTGCCAGTAGTGGAATCTTTAGCGGACGCACAGATACGCAGTATTTT. As protein: CASSGIFSGRTDTQYF. The whole variable domain, remainder taken from reference TRBV19 and TRBJ2-3, is DGGITQSPKYLFRKEGQNVTLSCEQNLNHDAMYWYRQDPGQGLRLIYYSQIVNDFQKGDIAEGYSVSREKKESFPLTVTSAQKNPTAFYLCASSGIFSGRTDTQYFGPGTRLTVL.